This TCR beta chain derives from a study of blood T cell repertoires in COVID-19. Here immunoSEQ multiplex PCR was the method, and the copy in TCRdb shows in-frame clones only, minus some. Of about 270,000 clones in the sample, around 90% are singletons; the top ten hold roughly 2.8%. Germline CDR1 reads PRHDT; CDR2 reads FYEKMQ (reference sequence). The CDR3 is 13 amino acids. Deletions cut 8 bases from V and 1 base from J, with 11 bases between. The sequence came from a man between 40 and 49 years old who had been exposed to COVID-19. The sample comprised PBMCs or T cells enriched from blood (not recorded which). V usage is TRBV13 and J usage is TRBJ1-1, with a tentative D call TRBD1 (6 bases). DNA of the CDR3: TGTGCCAGCGGGTGGACAGAGAACACTGAAGCTTTCTTT. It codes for CASGWTENTEAFF. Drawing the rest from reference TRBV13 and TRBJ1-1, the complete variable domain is AAGVIQSPRHLIKEKRETATLKCYPIPRHDTVYWYQQGPGQDPQFLISFYEKMQSDKGSIPDRFSAQQFSDYHSELNMSSLELGDSALYFCASGWTENTEAFFGQGTRLTVV.